The clone carrying this TCR beta chain was recorded only once. Its antigen is as yet unknown. The data belong to a study of Graves' ophthalmopathy and Graves' hyperthyroidism. Regarding the study as a whole: The authors also found most expanded thyroid clonotypes above 0.001 frequency in blood. Ophthalmopathy and stable hyperthyroidism were discriminated by a 13-signature model, with over 85% sensitivity and approximately 77% specificity.

V was shortened by 4 bases and J by 8 bases, with 18 bases between the two germline ends. The CDR3 runs to 16 residues. Germline CDR1 and CDR2: MNHEY and SVGAGI. Certain patients were not enrolled. These were patients with other autoimmune diseases, uncontrolled infections, pregnancy or lactation. Orbital computed tomography, together with clinical symptoms, serum thyroxine, TRAb and thyroid ultrasound, was used for diagnosis. RNA transcripts yielded amplified TCR beta CDR3 regions. RT-PCR was first run with HTBI primers, then multiplex PCR in a second round. TCRdb re-called the multiplex PCR reads through MiXCR, storing one row per CDR3 protein. The sample carries 560,000 or so distinct CDR3 sequences, about two fifths recorded once.

The sequencing sample was made of peripheral blood or thyroid tissue (not recorded which). The chain joins TRBV6-5 to TRBJ1-6; no clear D gene. The origin of this receptor is an adult man with Graves' hyperthyroidism. The CDR3 reads CASSFWGVVEDSPLHF. The CDR3 nucleotides are TGTGCCAGCAGTTTCTGGGGTGTCGTCGAGGATTCACCCCTCCACTTT.